The 2 T cell receptor beta chains in this list originate from one sample, sequenced in a study of cytomegalovirus exposure and HLA in healthy donors. The table came from immunoSEQ multiplex PCR; TCRdb's copy has only in-frame clones and leaves some out. This sample has 90,000 to 130,000 clones, with approximately 90% found just once. Input material: PBMCs. The receptors were gathered from a woman under 30 in good health and CMV-seronegative.

The genes are TRBV13 and TRBJ2-1; the match to TRBD2 covers 10 bases. V was clipped by 5 bases and J by 7 bases; unmatched bases: 14. The CDR3 covers 17 residues. Germline loops: CDR1 PRHDT, CDR2 FYEKMQ (reference sequence). The CDR3, as DNA: TGTGCCAGCAGCCCCCGTAGTAGCGGGAGGCGGAGGAATGAGCAGTTCTTC. It codes for CASSPRSSGRRRNEQFF. Drawing the rest from reference TRBV13 and TRBJ2-1, the complete variable domain is AAGVIQSPRHLIKEKRETATLKCYPIPRHDTVYWYQQGPGQDPQFLISFYEKMQSDKGSIPDRFSAQQFSDYHSELNMSSLELGDSALYFCASSPRSSGRRRNEQFFGPGTRLTVL.

CDR3 nucleotides: TGTGCCTGGAGTGCTGGGACAGCTGGGGCCAACGTCCTGACTTTC. Translation gives CAWSAGTAGANVLTF. The chain couples TRBV30 to TRBJ2-6; TRBD1 agrees at 7 bases. The germline V gene has CDR1 GTSNPN and CDR2 SVGIG (reference sequence). V shed 1 base, J shed 2 bases, and the junction held 2 bases outside the gene matches. The CDR3 has 15 amino acids. Combining the CDR3 with reference TRBV30 and TRBJ2-6 gives the whole variable domain SQTIHQWPATLVQPVGSPLSLECTVEGTSNPNLYWYRQAAGRGLQLLFYSVGIGQISSEVPQNLSASRPQDRQFILSSKKLLLSDSGFYLCAWSAGTAGANVLTFGAGSRLTVL.